Following are 14 T cell receptor beta chains from one sample sequenced in a study of beta chain features in type 1 diabetes. The isolated RNA, all of it, was reverse transcribed, so expressed TCRB transcripts were what got sequenced. Clones were read by immunoSEQ multiplex PCR, and TCRdb kept only the in-frame ones, dropping some. Of about half a million clones listed, roughly an eighth are singletons. Sequencing input: naive CD4+ T cells from blood. The receptors come from a woman aged 18 to 35 in good health.

The chain links TRBV5-1 to TRBJ2-7; D gene unclear. Germline V gives CDR1 SGHRS, CDR2 YFSETQ. Trimming took 4 bases from V and 5 from J, leaving 7 bases between them. The CDR3 consists of 11 residues. The CDR3 DNA follows: TGCGCCAGCAGCCCTAGTAACGAGCAGTACGTC. It translates to CASSPSNEQYV.

The J gene is TRBJ1-6, the V gene TRBV7-8; D unclear. CDR1 and CDR2 from the germline V gene are SGHVS and FQNEAQ. Trimming removed 0 bases at V and 8 bases at J, with 5 bases between. The CDR3 is made up of 13 amino acids. CDR3 nucleotides: TGTGCCAGCAGCTTAGCGAGGCATTCACCCCTCCACTTT. It translates to CASSLARHSPLHF.

The genes are TRBV30 and TRBJ1-1, with TRBD1 matching over 9 bases. The CDR3 contains 15 residues. CDR1 and CDR2 from the germline V gene are GTSNPN and SVGIG (reference sequence). The trim removed 4 bases at V and 6 bases at J, leaving 12 bases unmatched. This CDR3 is CAWTAGDRDGAEAFF. The CDR3 DNA is TGTGCCTGGACAGCAGGGGACAGGGATGGTGCTGAAGCTTTCTTT. Supplemented by reference TRBV30 and TRBJ1-1, the full variable domain reads SQTIHQWPATLVQPVGSPLSLECTVEGTSNPNLYWYRQAAGRGLQLLFYSVGIGQISSEVPQNLSASRPQDRQFILSSKKLLLSDSGFYLCAWTAGDRDGAEAFFGQGTRLTVV.

This clone was observed a few times. This sequence joins TRBV2 and TRBJ1-5; the D is unclear. The CDR3 is made up of 13 amino acids. Between the trimmed V and J ends, which lost 4 bases and 3 bases, there was a span of 7 bases. The germline gives CDR1 SNHLY, CDR2 FYNNEI. The DNA of the CDR3 is TGTGCCAGCAGTGGGATGGCCAATCAGCCCCAGCATTTT. This encodes CASSGMANQPQHF.

This clone was detected only a few times. This chain links TRBV19 with TRBJ2-2; 8 positions agree with TRBD1. CDR1 and CDR2 (germline): LNHDA, SQIVND (reference sequence). The CDR3 is 16 residues long. Germline trimming cut 5 bases from V and 4 bases from J; bases unmatched to any gene: 9. CDR3 in DNA: TGTGCCAGTAGTGTGCCGGGACAGGAGGTCACCGGGGAGCTGTTTTTT. It is translated as CASSVPGQEVTGELFF.

The chain employs TRBV9 and TRBJ2-1; no reliable D call. The CDR3 extends over 15 amino acids. The germline CDR1 and CDR2 sequences are SGDLS and YYNGEE. Trimming removed 0 bases at V and 5 bases at J, with 12 bases between. CDR3 nucleotides: TGTGCCAGCAGCGTAGCTTGGTGGGGTGACAATGAGCAGTTCTTC. It is translated as CASSVAWWGDNEQFF.

This clone came up a few times. The chain couples TRBV7-2 to TRBJ1-1; D is perhaps TRBD1 (5 bases). This CDR3 comprises 13 residues. Trimming left V 4 bases short and J 5 bases short, with 11 bases between. The germline V gene has CDR1 SGHTA and CDR2 FQGNSA. CDR3 amino acids: CASSSGTVTEAFF. The DNA of the CDR3 is TGTGCCAGCAGCTCCGGGACCGTGACTGAAGCTTTCTTT.

The rearrangement uses TRBV28 and TRBJ2-7; D unclear. The CDR3 runs to 10 residues. Looked up from germline, CDR1 is MDHEN and CDR2 is SYDVKM. The V gene lost 9 bases and the J gene lost 9 bases, with 12 bases spanning the gap. The DNA for the CDR3 is TGTGCCAGACAAAAAGACATGCAGTACGTC. It is translated as CARQKDMQYV.

This clone turned up a few times. The genes are TRBV7-2 and TRBJ2-7; 7 bases are a match to TRBD1. CDR1 and CDR2 (germline): SGHTA, FQGNSA. V was clipped by 5 bases and J by 2 bases; unmatched bases: 6. The CDR3 covers 14 residues. The CDR3, as DNA: TGTGCCAGCAGCCCGCCGGGACAGACCTACGAGCAGTACGTC. Residues: CASSPPGQTYEQYV.

The CDR3 sequence is CASSLGPQAGGTDTQYF. CDR3 coding DNA: TGCGCCAGCAGCTTGGGCCCCCAGGCAGGTGGCACAGATACGCAGTATTTT. This rearrangement joins TRBV5-1 to TRBJ2-3; D remains ambiguous. V was shortened by 0 bases and J by 1 base, with 15 bases between the two germline ends. The CDR3 contains 17 residues. The germline V gene has CDR1 SGHRS and CDR2 YFSETQ.

The V call is TRBV9, the J call TRBJ2-1; 8 bases are shared with TRBD2. V lost 3 bases, J lost 3 bases, and 8 bases stayed unmatched. CDR1 SGDLS and CDR2 YYNGEE come from the germline V gene. The CDR3 sequence is 16 residues long. The chain's CDR3 is CASSAAGGLVYNEQFF. CDR3 coding DNA: TGTGCCAGCAGCGCCGCGGGGGGACTAGTCTACAATGAGCAGTTCTTC. Together with reference TRBV9 and TRBJ2-1, the CDR3 gives the full variable domain: DSGVTQTPKHLITATGQRVTLRCSPRSGDLSVYWYQQSLDQGLQFLIQYYNGEERAKGNILERFSAQQFPDLHSELNLSSLELGDSALYFCASSAAGGLVYNEQFFGPGTRLTVL.

The CDR3 here is CSVRIPSSYEQYV. In nucleotides, the CDR3 is TGCAGCGTTAGAATTCCCAGCTCCTACGAGCAGTACGTC. The genes are TRBV29-1 and TRBJ2-7; D is unresolved. V was trimmed by 5 bases and J by 0 bases, leaving 11 bases between them. This CDR3 spans 13 amino acids. CDR1 and CDR2 from the germline V gene are SQVTM and ANQGSEA.

This rearrangement joins TRBV5-1 to TRBJ2-1; the D gene is possibly TRBD2 (6 bases). The germline V gene encodes CDR1 SGHRS and CDR2 YFSETQ. Trimming shortened V by 2 bases and J by 6 bases, and 12 bases separated the two germline ends. The CDR3 is 14 amino acids. The CDR3: CASSFPRDSNEQFF. The CDR3 DNA reads as TGCGCCAGCAGCTTCCCGCGGGATAGCAATGAGCAGTTCTTC. Full variable domain (missing parts from reference TRBV5-1 and TRBJ2-1): KAGVTQTPRYLIKTRGQQVTLSCSPISGHRSVSWYQQTPGQGLQFLFEYFSETQRNKGNFPGRFSGRQFSNSRSEMNVSTLELGDSALYLCASSFPRDSNEQFFGPGTRLTVL.

The chain joins TRBV5-1 to TRBJ2-2; D perhaps matches TRBD2 (6 bases). V was clipped by 4 bases and J by 4 bases, with 17 bases between them. The CDR3 sequence is 16 residues long. Germline V lookup: CDR1 SGHRS, CDR2 YFSETQ. The CDR3 is CASSDPSAGGTGELFF. CDR3 nucleotide sequence: TGCGCCAGCAGCGACCCTAGCGCCGGGGGCACCGGGGAGCTGTTTTTT. The whole variable domain, filled in from reference TRBV5-1 and TRBJ2-2, reads KAGVTQTPRYLIKTRGQQVTLSCSPISGHRSVSWYQQTPGQGLQFLFEYFSETQRNKGNFPGRFSGRQFSNSRSEMNVSTLELGDSALYLCASSDPSAGGTGELFFGEGSRLTVL.